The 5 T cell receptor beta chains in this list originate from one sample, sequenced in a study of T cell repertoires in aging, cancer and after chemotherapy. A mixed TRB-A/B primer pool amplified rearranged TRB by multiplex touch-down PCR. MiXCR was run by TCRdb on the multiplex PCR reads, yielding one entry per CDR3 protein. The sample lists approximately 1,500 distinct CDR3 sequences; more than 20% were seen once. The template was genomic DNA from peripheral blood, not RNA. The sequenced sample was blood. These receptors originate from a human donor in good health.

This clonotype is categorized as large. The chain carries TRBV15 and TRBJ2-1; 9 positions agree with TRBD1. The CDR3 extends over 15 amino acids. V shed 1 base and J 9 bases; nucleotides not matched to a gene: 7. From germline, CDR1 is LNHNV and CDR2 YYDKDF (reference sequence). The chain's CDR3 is CATSRGQGDIGEQFF. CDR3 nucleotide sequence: TGTGCCACCAGCAGAGGACAGGGGGATATTGGTGAGCAGTTCTTC.

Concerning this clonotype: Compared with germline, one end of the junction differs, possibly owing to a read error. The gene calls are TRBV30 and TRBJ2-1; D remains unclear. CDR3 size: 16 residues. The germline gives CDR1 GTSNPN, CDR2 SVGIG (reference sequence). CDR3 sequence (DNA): TGTGCCTGGAGTGTCTATCACCTGAGCTCCAACAATGAGCAGTTCTTC. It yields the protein CAWSVYHLSSNNEQFF. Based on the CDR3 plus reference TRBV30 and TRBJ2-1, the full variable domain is SQTIHQWPATLVQPVGSPLSLECTVEGTSNPNLYWYRQAAGRGLQLLFYSVGIGQISSEVPQNLSASRPQDRQFILSSKKLLLSDSGFYLCAWSVYHLSSNNEQFFGPGTRLTVL.

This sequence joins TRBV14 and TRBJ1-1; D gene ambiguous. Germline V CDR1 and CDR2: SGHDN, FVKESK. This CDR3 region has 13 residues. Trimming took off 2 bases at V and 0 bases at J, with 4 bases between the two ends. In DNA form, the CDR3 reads TGTGCCAGCAGCCAATATCTGAACACTGAAGCTTTCTTT. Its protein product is CASSQYLNTEAFF.

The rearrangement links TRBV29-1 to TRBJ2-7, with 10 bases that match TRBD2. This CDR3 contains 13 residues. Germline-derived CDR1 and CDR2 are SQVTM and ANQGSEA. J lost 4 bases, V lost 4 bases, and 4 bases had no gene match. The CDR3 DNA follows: TGCAGCGTTGTTCTAGCGGGAGCTTACGAGCAGTACTTC. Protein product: CSVVLAGAYEQYF.

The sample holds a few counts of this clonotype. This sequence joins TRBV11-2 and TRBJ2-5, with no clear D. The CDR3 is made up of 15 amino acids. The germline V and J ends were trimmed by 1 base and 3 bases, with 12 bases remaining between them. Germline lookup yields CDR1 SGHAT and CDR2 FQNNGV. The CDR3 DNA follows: TGTGCCAGCAGCTTAGGGCCTTCAAGTAAAGAGACCCAGTACTTC. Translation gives CASSLGPSSKETQYF. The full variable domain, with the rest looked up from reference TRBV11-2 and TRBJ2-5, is EAGVAQSPRYKIIEKRQSVAFWCNPISGHATLYWYQQILGQGPKLLIQFQNNGVVDDSQLPKDRFSAERLKGVDSTLKIQPAKLEDSAVYLCASSLGPSSKETQYFGPGTRLLVL.